The T cell receptor (beta chain) described here comes from a study of T cells after yellow fever vaccination. Making TCR cDNA involved 5'RACE template switching, which added UMIs and a universal primer site. TCRdb re-called the 5' RACE reads through MiXCR, storing one row per CDR3 protein. The sample yields 120,000 or so distinct CDR3 sequences, approximately 16% seen once. There are 14 residues in the CDR3. Germline V gene sequence: CDR1 SGHDT, CDR2 YYEEEE. V lost 4 bases to trimming and J lost 1 base, with 9 bases between them. This clonotype was detected only a few times. The antigen is unknown. General study results and limits: It was a weaker secondary response, yet one that peaked faster, at day 5 versus 15. Post-booster samples contained most primary-vaccination clones (approximately 96% CD4, roughly 88% CD8).

The chain uses TRBV5-6 and TRBJ1-5; a possible D gene is TRBD1 (6 bases). The TCR comes from a man aged 18 to 29 who received the YFV17D yellow fever vaccine. The sequences come from CD8+ T cells sorted from PBMCs, collected 5 days after the yellow fever booster vaccination. Written as DNA, the CDR3 is TGTGCCAGCAGCGTAGGGGGAAGCAATCAGCCCCAGCATTTT. It specifies CASSVGGSNQPQHF.